The rows below give T cell receptor beta chains drawn from one sample of a study of chemoradiotherapy in HPV16-positive cancers. Here immunoSEQ multiplex PCR was the method, and the copy in TCRdb shows in-frame clones only, minus some. The table lists about 5,600 clones, approximately 82% of them singletons. The sample in question was tumor tissue, obtained from a patient who underwent chemoradiotherapy. Receptors were obtained from a human donor with HPV-associated anogenital cancer. Each CDR3 is given with its conserved first and last residue. D genes are given only for firm matches. The size of a clone is reported for some rows only, either as once, few or many, or as a class for expanded clones.

len | d_gene | abundance | j_gene | v_gene | CDR3nt | CDR3aa
15 | TRBD1 | . | TRBJ2-5 | TRBV6-1 | TGTGCCAGCAGCCAAGACCCCGGGACAGCAAGGACCCAGTACTTC | CASSQDPGTARTQYF
16 | . | . | TRBJ1-1 | TRBV7-6 | TGTGCCAGCAGCTTAGCGAATTCGGGCTTGGGCACTGAAGCTTTCTTT | CASSLANSGLGTEAFF
13 | . | . | TRBJ1-1 | TRBV6-5 | TGTGCCAGCAATTTACAGGGTTCCACTGAAGCTTTCTTT | CASNLQGSTEAFF
17 | TRBD1 | . | TRBJ1-2 | TRBV4-1 | TGCGCCAGCAGCCAGGCTTTCCGGGACAGGTCTAACTATGGCTACACCTTC | CASSQAFRDRSNYGYTF
17 | TRBD1 | . | TRBJ1-1 | TRBV27 | TGTGCCAGCAGTCCCCGAACTCCTGGACAGGGTAGGACTGAAGCTTTCTTT | CASSPRTPGQGRTEAFF
15 | . | few | TRBJ1-6 | TRBV4-3 | TGCGCCAGCAGCCAAGCAGGGGACGGTAATTCACCCCTCCACTTT | CASSQAGDGNSPLHF
17 | . | few | TRBJ1-5 | TRBV9 | TGTGCCAGCAGCGGCCGACTTCGGTTTTGGGGGAGTCAGCCCCAGCATTTT | CASSGRLRFWGSQPQHF
14 | . | . | TRBJ2-7 | TRBV9 | TGTGCCAGCAGCGATGGTGGGGACTGGGACGAGCAGTACTTC | CASSDGGDWDEQYF
14 | TRBD1 | . | TRBJ2-2 | TRBV6-1 | TGTGCCAGCGGAACAGGGGCGGACACCGGGGAGCTGTTTTTT | CASGTGADTGELFF
13 | . | few | TRBJ1-6 | TRBV29-1 | TGCAGCGTTCAGGGCAGGGTAAATTCACCCCTCCACTTT | CSVQGRVNSPLHF
16 | TRBD1 | . | TRBJ1-1 | TRBV7-9 | TGTGCCAGCAGCTCACAGGACAGGGGGCGGGACACTGAAGCTTTCTTT | CASSSQDRGRDTEAFF
14 | . | . | TRBJ2-3 | TRBV29-1 | TGCAGCGCCCAGATCCCCCTGTGGACAGATACGCAGTATTTT | CSAQIPLWTDTQYF
14 | . | . | TRBJ2-7 | TRBV5-1 | TGCGCCAGCAGCTTGGACGGCAGGAACTACGAGCAGTACTTC | CASSLDGRNYEQYF
14 | . | . | TRBJ1-6 | TRBV7-2 | TGTGCCAGCACTCCAGGCACCTATAATTCACCCCTCCACTTT | CASTPGTYNSPLHF
17 | TRBD2 | . | TRBJ2-1 | TRBV4-2 | TGTGCCAGCAGCCAGGAAAGACTAGCGGGGGGGCACAATGAGCAGTTCTTC | CASSQERLAGGHNEQFF
11 | . | . | TRBJ1-6 | TRBV2 | TGTGCCAGCAGGCATACAGGGACCCTCCACTTT | CASRHTGTLHF
15 | TRBD1 | . | TRBJ1-2 | TRBV7-3 | TGTGCCAGCAGCTTAGGGACAGGGCCCAACTATGGCTACACCTTC | CASSLGTGPNYGYTF
15 | . | . | TRBJ1-6 | TRBV30 | TGTGCCTCACCACGCGGGGGGGTCGATAATTCACCCCTCCACTTT | CASPRGGVDNSPLHF
15 | TRBD2 | . | TRBJ2-5 | TRBV5-1 | TGCGCCAGCAGCTTGGTACTAGCGGGGGAAGAGACCCAGTACTTC | CASSLVLAGEETQYF
15 | TRBD1 | . | TRBJ2-1 | TRBV30 | TGTGCCTGGACCAAAAAGGGACAGGCCAACAATGAGCAGTTCTTC | CAWTKKGQANNEQFF
18 | . | . | TRBJ2-6 | TRBV25-1 | TGTGCCAGCAGTGGAAGGCGCGGGACGGGTCTCGGGGCCAACGTCCTGACTTTC | CASSGRRGTGLGANVLTF
16 | . | . | TRBJ1-2 | TRBV2 | TGTGCCAGCAGTTTCGATAGGGGCCACGGTCTATATGGCTACACCTTC | CASSFDRGHGLYGYTF
15 | TRBD1 | . | TRBJ1-6 | TRBV30 | TGTGCCTGGAGCCAAGGGACAGTCTATAATTCACCCCTCCACTTT | CAWSQGTVYNSPLHF
16 | TRBD2 | . | TRBJ2-3 | TRBV11-2 | TGTGCCAGCAGCTTGATGACTAGCGGGGGCTCGGATACGCAGTATTTT | CASSLMTSGGSDTQYF
16 | . | once | TRBJ1-6 | TRBV19 | TGTGCCAGTACCAGTGGGGGACAAATTTATAATTCACCCCTCCACTTT | CASTSGGQIYNSPLHF
15 | . | . | TRBJ2-3 | TRBV10-2 | TGCGCCAGCACTTGGTCAAGCCGAGGGACAGATACGCAGTATTTT | CASTWSSRGTDTQYF
12 | . | . | TRBJ1-3 | TRBV16 | TGTGCCAGCAGCCAATCGATGAACACCATATATTTT | CASSQSMNTIYF
10 | . | . | TRBJ1-5 | TRBV19 | TGTGCCAGTAGTATTCAGCCCCAGCATTTT | CASSIQPQHF
12 | . | . | TRBJ1-5 | TRBV6-5 | TGTGCCAGCAGACAGGGCAATCAGCCCCAGCATTTT | CASRQGNQPQHF
15 | . | . | TRBJ2-2 | TRBV11-2 | TGTGCCAGCAGACGTGCGGGCTTGAACACCGGGGAGCTGTTTTTT | CASRRAGLNTGELFF
16 | . | . | TRBJ1-2 | TRBV30 | TGTGCCTGGAGTGACCCAGCCGGAACCGGTCCTTATGGCTACACCTTC | CAWSDPAGTGPYGYTF
16 | TRBD1 | . | TRBJ1-1 | TRBV2 | TGTGCCAGCAGTACCTGGACAGGGGCGGTGAACACTGAAGCTTTCTTT | CASSTWTGAVNTEAFF
19 | TRBD1 | . | TRBJ1-1 | TRBV7-3 | TGTGCCAGCAGCTTCCTAGGAGTGGGACAGGGGACTATGAACACTGAAGCTTTCTTT | CASSFLGVGQGTMNTEAFF
15 | TRBD2 | once | TRBJ2-3 | TRBV29-1 | TGCAGCGTTGAAACTAGCGGGGGGCATTCAGATACGCAGTATTTT | CSVETSGGHSDTQYF
17 | . | . | TRBJ2-1 | TRBV6-7 | TGTGCCAGCAGTTACTCCCCGGGGCTCAGGGGTCTAAGAGAGCAGTTCTTC | CASSYSPGLRGLREQFF
15 | TRBD1 | . | TRBJ2-5 | TRBV6-6 | TGTGCCAGCAGTTCCCAATCGACAGGGCGGGAGACCCAGTACTTC | CASSSQSTGRETQYF
14 | . | . | TRBJ2-1 | TRBV5-1 | TGCGCCAGCAGCTTTGGGGACCAAGGCAATGAGCAGTTCTTC | CASSFGDQGNEQFF
16 | TRBD1 | once | TRBJ1-1 | TRBV19 | TGTGCCAGTAGTCCTCGACCACAGGGGGCTATTGGTAAAGCTTTCTTT | CASSPRPQGAIGKAFF
14 | . | . | TRBJ1-1 | TRBV6-1 | TGTGCCAGCAGTGAAGCCAGTTGGACAGTTGAAGCTTTCTTT | CASSEASWTVEAFF
14 | . | . | TRBJ1-2 | TRBV27 | TGTGCCAGTAGCCGGGGAGGGGGGCTCTATGGCTACACCTTC | CASSRGGGLYGYTF
14 | . | . | TRBJ2-4 | TRBV28 | TGTGCCAGCAGAAATACAGGGACCAAAAACATTCAGTACTTC | CASRNTGTKNIQYF
14 | . | once | TRBJ1-6 | TRBV9 | TGTGCCAGCAGCGTAACAGGTTATAATTCACCCCTCCACTTT | CASSVTGYNSPLHF
17 | TRBD1 | . | TRBJ1-2 | TRBV2 | TGTGCCAGCAGTGATGAGACAGGGAATTGGTCCGAGTATGGCTACACCTTC | CASSDETGNWSEYGYTF
15 | TRBD1 | once | TRBJ1-5 | TRBV18 | TGTGCCAGCTCCCCCGGGACAGGGGGCGGAGTGCCCCAGCATTTT | CASSPGTGGGVPQHF
14 | . | few | TRBJ1-6 | TRBV4-3 | TGCGCCAGCAGCCAAGCCCCAGGGACCTCACCCCTCCACTTT | CASSQAPGTSPLHF
13 | . | . | TRBJ1-2 | TRBV5-1 | TGCGCCAGCAGCTTGGATTCTAACTATGGCTACACCTTC | CASSLDSNYGYTF
15 | TRBD2 | once | TRBJ2-7 | TRBV9 | TGTGCCAGCAGCGTAGCCGGGACTAACCTCTACGAGCAGTACTTC | CASSVAGTNLYEQYF
14 | . | . | TRBJ1-5 | TRBV6-8 | TGTGTCAAATGGGTAGACAAAGGACGGCAGCCCCAGCATTTT | CVKWVDKGRQPQHF
13 | . | . | TRBJ2-2 | TRBV7-3 | TGTGCCAGCAGTTCCGACGGAACCGGGGAGCTGTTTTTT | CASSSDGTGELFF